The 27 T cell receptor beta chains in this list originate from one sample, sequenced in a study of shared clonotypes between healthy human individuals. Naivety among CD8 cells was defined by CD45RO negativity and positive CCR7 selection, thereby excluding terminally differentiated effector memory CD45RA+ cells. Data came from immunoSEQ multiplex PCR; TCRdb stores just in-frame clones and leaves some out. The sample contains about 2 million clones, over 85% of which appear only once. The source material was naive CD8+ T cells sorted from blood. Every receptor here comes from a man younger than 35 in good health.

This clone was counted a single time. V is TRBV10-2 and J is TRBJ2-2; possible D gene TRBD2, 5 bases. Germline CDR1 reads WSHSY; CDR2 reads SAAADI. The CDR3 length is 15 residues. V shed 0 bases and J shed 7 bases, with 12 bases lying between them. CDR3 nucleotides: TGCGCCAGCAGTGAGTCCTCTCTGAGCGGCGGGGAGCTGTTTTTT. It codes for CASSESSLSGGELFF.

The V gene is TRBV7-9, the J gene TRBJ2-1; 11 bases align to TRBD2. CDR1 is SEHNR, CDR2 FQNEAQ, per germline (reference sequence). This CDR3 contains 17 residues. The V segment lost 5 bases and the J segment 4 bases; nucleotides outside the gene matches: 10. The CDR3 loop reads CASSIDRLAGLYNEQFF. The CDR3 DNA reads as TGTGCCAGCAGCATAGATCGACTAGCGGGACTGTACAATGAGCAGTTCTTC.

This clone was seen a single time. J is TRBJ2-1 and V is TRBV7-8, with D unclear. Trimming pared 5 bases from V and 2 bases from J, leaving 10 bases between. CDR3 length equals 14 residues. The germline V gene has CDR1 SGHVS and CDR2 FQNEAQ. CDR3 residues: CASSPQSPYNEQFF. CDR3 in DNA: TGTGCCAGCAGCCCTCAGTCGCCCTACAATGAGCAGTTCTTC. The whole variable domain, remainder taken from reference TRBV7-8 and TRBJ2-1, is GAGVSQSPRYKVAKRGQDVALRCDPISGHVSLFWYQQALGQGPEFLTYFQNEAQLDKSGLPSDRFFAERPEGSVSTLKIQRTQQEDSAVYLCASSPQSPYNEQFFGPGTRLTVL.

The CDR3 bases are TGTGCCAGCAGTTTACAGGGGCTCCGGTCTGGAAACACCATATATTTT. This sequence encodes CASSLQGLRSGNTIYF. The rearrangement joins TRBV28 to TRBJ1-3; the D gene is possibly TRBD1 (6 bases). This CDR3 is 16 amino acids long. Germline CDR1 and CDR2: MDHEN and SYDVKM. The germline V and J ends were trimmed by 2 bases and 1 base, with 12 bases remaining between them.

The chain has TRBV4-1 and TRBJ2-3; the match to TRBD2 covers 11 bases. The CDR3 length is 16 residues. Unmatched junction bases numbered 4, after V lost 1 base and J lost 4 bases. Germline values: CDR1 MGHRA, CDR2 YSYEKL. The CDR3, as DNA: TGCGCCAGCAGCCAAGTTAGTAGCGGGGGGGCAGATACGCAGTATTTT. Its protein is CASSQVSSGGADTQYF.

The chain has TRBV7-2 and TRBJ2-7, with D possibly called TRBD1 or TRBD2 (5 bases each). The CDR3 loop spans 14 amino acids. Trimming left V 2 bases short and J 2 bases short, with 10 bases between. From germline, CDR1 is SGHTA and CDR2 FQGNSA. CDR3 DNA sequence: TGTGCCAGCAGCTTATGGGGGATCGCCTACGAGCAGTACTTC. The encoded protein is CASSLWGIAYEQYF. The whole variable domain, filled in from reference TRBV7-2 and TRBJ2-7, reads GAGVSQSPSNKVTEKGKDVELRCDPISGHTALYWYRQSLGQGLEFLIYFQGNSAPDKSGLPSDRFSAERTGGSVSTLTIQRTQQEDSAVYLCASSLWGIAYEQYFGPGTRLTVT.

This chain links TRBV29-1 with TRBJ2-1, with 12 bases matching TRBD2. CDR3 size: 16 residues. Per germline, CDR1 SQVTM and CDR2 ANQGSEA. With 4 bases clipped from V and 4 bases from J, the junction kept 8 bases outside the gene matches. The CDR3 sequence: CSVGLAGGPGYNEQFF. The CDR3 DNA reads TGCAGCGTTGGTCTAGCGGGAGGGCCGGGGTACAATGAGCAGTTCTTC.

V gene TRBV5-1 combines with J gene TRBJ1-1; D is unresolved. V dropped 2 bases and J dropped 0 bases, with 8 bases sitting between them. The CDR3 consists of 14 residues. Germline CDR1 and CDR2: SGHRS and YFSETQ. The CDR3 protein is CASSLGILNTEAFF. The CDR3 bases are TGCGCCAGCAGCTTAGGGATCCTGAACACTGAAGCTTTCTTT.

The rearrangement joins TRBV11-2 to TRBJ2-7; possibly TRBD2 for D (6 bases). Trimming removed 4 bases at V and 6 bases at J, with 13 bases between. The length of the CDR3 is 13 residues. CDR1 is SGHAT and CDR2 is FQNNGV in the germline V gene. The CDR3 region is CASSWGTGAEQYF. DNA for the CDR3: TGTGCCAGCAGCTGGGGGACTGGCGCCGAGCAGTACTTC.

This chain connects TRBV2 to TRBJ1-2, with no clear D. The germline V gene has CDR1 SNHLY and CDR2 FYNNEI. This CDR3 comprises 14 residues. V lost 3 bases, J lost 2 bases, and 10 bases lay in between. The CDR3 sequence: CASSDMSENYGYTF. The CDR3 DNA reads TGTGCCAGCAGTGATATGTCGGAGAACTATGGCTACACCTTC.

V usage is TRBV19 and J usage is TRBJ1-5; tentative D call: TRBD1 (5 bases). Germline lookup yields CDR1 LNHDA and CDR2 SQIVND (reference sequence). The V and J ends lost 3 bases and 3 bases respectively, with 18 bases between them. CDR3 length: 17 residues. DNA for the CDR3: TGTGCCAGTAGTATTGACATTCGATCAGGGTTCAATCAGCCCCAGCATTTT. It yields the protein CASSIDIRSGFNQPQHF.

The chain employs TRBV28 and TRBJ2-6; 8 positions agree with TRBD1. The CDR3 is 19 amino acids. Germline CDR1 MDHEN, CDR2 SYDVKM. The J segment lost 1 base and the V segment lost 2 bases, leaving 10 bases of the junction unmatched. For the CDR3, the DNA is TGTGCCAGCAGTTTAGCACAGGGGGGCCTAAGGTCTGGGGCCAACGTCCTGACTTTC. Residues: CASSLAQGGLRSGANVLTF.

V and J are TRBV5-1 and TRBJ2-3, with D possibly being TRBD1 (6 bases). V shed 4 bases and J shed 11 bases, with 14 bases lying between them. This CDR3 contains 12 residues. The germline gives CDR1 SGHRS, CDR2 YFSETQ. CDR3: CASSPDSLRQYF. DNA of the CDR3: TGCGCCAGCAGCCCGGACAGTCTCAGGCAGTATTTT.

The V gene is TRBV4-3, the J gene TRBJ2-7; 12 bases line up with TRBD1. CDR1 is LGHNA and CDR2 is YSLEER in the germline V gene. The V and J ends lost 0 bases and 5 bases, in that order; junction bases with no gene match: 2. The CDR3 loop spans 15 amino acids. The CDR3 nucleotides are TGCGCCAGCAGCCAAGAAGGGACAGGGGGCAACGAGCAGTACTTC. Protein sequence: CASSQEGTGGNEQYF.

The CDR3 sequence: CSVEDLGPGTEAFF. DNA of the CDR3: TGCAGCGTTGAAGATCTGGGGCCGGGGACTGAAGCTTTCTTT. The chain carries TRBV29-1 and TRBJ1-1; D is possibly TRBD1 (5 bases). This CDR3 is 14 amino acids long. Per germline, CDR1 SQVTM and CDR2 ANQGSEA. Trimming cost V 0 bases and J 5 bases, with 13 bases left between them.

CDR3 loop: CASRTRVDTQYF. The CDR3 nucleotides read TGTGCCAGCAGGACTAGAGTGGATACGCAGTATTTT. The chain links TRBV27 to TRBJ2-3; tentatively, D is TRBD2 (6 bases). This CDR3 has 12 residues. Trimming cost V 6 bases and J 6 bases, with 10 bases left between them. The germline V gene has CDR1 MNHEY and CDR2 SMNVEV (reference sequence).

The chain uses TRBV29-1 and TRBJ2-7, with TRBD2 matching 11 bases. This CDR3 has 14 residues. Germline values: CDR1 SQVTM, CDR2 ANQGSEA. J lost 2 bases, V lost 4 bases, and 4 bases had no gene match. CDR3 sequence: CSVASSGRTYEQYF. DNA for the CDR3: TGCAGCGTTGCGTCTAGCGGGAGGACCTACGAGCAGTACTTC.

The chain uses TRBV7-9 and TRBJ2-7; D remains ambiguous. This CDR3 has 16 amino acids. Germline loops: CDR1 SEHNR, CDR2 FQNEAQ (reference sequence). The V and J ends lost 0 bases and 0 bases respectively, with 12 bases between them. CDR3 protein: CASSLALGSHSYEQYF. CDR3 nucleotides: TGTGCCAGCAGCTTAGCCCTCGGCAGCCACTCCTACGAGCAGTACTTC.

The chain links TRBV18 to TRBJ2-7; tentatively, D is TRBD1 or TRBD2 (6 bases each). This CDR3 spans 14 amino acids. Deletions cut 4 bases from V and 4 bases from J, with 14 bases between. Germline assignment: CDR1 KGHSH and CDR2 LQKENI. The CDR3 spells CASSQGGTIYEQYF. The CDR3 region has the DNA TGTGCCAGCTCACAGGGGGGAACGATTTACGAGCAGTACTTC.

The V and J genes are TRBV14 and TRBJ1-6, with no clear D. This CDR3 region has 16 residues. Between the trimmed V and J ends, which lost 0 bases and 0 bases, there was a span of 6 bases. The germline gives CDR1 SGHDN, CDR2 FVKESK. The CDR3: CASSQEGISYNSPLHF. CDR3 in DNA: TGTGCCAGCAGCCAAGAGGGGATCTCCTATAATTCACCCCTCCACTTT.

The genes are TRBV9 and TRBJ1-4, with 7 bases that match TRBD1. The germline V gene encodes CDR1 SGDLS and CDR2 YYNGEE. Unmatched junction bases numbered 6, after V lost 0 bases and J lost 7 bases. The CDR3 has 15 amino acids. This CDR3 reads CASSVEGGQGEKLFF. The CDR3 region has the DNA TGTGCCAGCAGCGTAGAAGGGGGCCAGGGTGAAAAACTGTTTTTT.

The chain links TRBV11-2 to TRBJ2-7; D is unresolved. The CDR3 is 14 amino acids. The germline V gene has CDR1 SGHAT and CDR2 FQNNGV. The V end lost 3 bases, the J end lost 2 bases, and 11 bases lay between the germline ends. In nucleotides, the CDR3 is TGTGCCAGCAGCTTGCCGATGGCTACCTACGAGCAGTACTTC. Its translation: CASSLPMATYEQYF.

The genes are TRBV12-5 and TRBJ2-7; D not certain. There are 12 residues in the CDR3. Deletions cut 2 bases from V and 7 bases from J, with 9 bases between. Germline CDR1 LGHNT, CDR2 FRNRAP. The CDR3: CASGLMSGEQYF. The CDR3 region has the DNA TGTGCTAGTGGTTTGATGTCTGGTGAGCAGTACTTC.

In the case of this clone: This specimen includes other DNA sequences encoding the same CDR3. This chain joins TRBV4-1 and TRBJ2-7; possibly TRBD2 for D (7 bases). CDR1 MGHRA and CDR2 YSYEKL come from the germline V gene. The V gene lost 0 bases and the J gene lost 5 bases, with 11 bases spanning the gap. The CDR3 consists of 14 residues. The CDR3 protein is CASSQDTGGDEQYF. The CDR3 bases are TGCGCCAGCAGCCAAGATACGGGGGGCGACGAGCAGTACTTC.

Notes on this clone: This CDR3 is also generated by other DNA sequences in the sample. The chain recombines TRBV13 with TRBJ2-3; D gene uncertain. V was shortened by 5 bases and J by 0 bases, with 3 bases between the two germline ends. CDR3 size: 12 residues. Germline CDR1 is PRHDT and CDR2 is FYEKMQ (reference sequence). CDR3 in DNA: TGTGCCAGCAGCCCTAGCACAGATACGCAGTATTTT. It is translated as CASSPSTDTQYF.

This clone was seen once. The CDR3 spells CASSPGFGTGGSGELFF. The CDR3 nucleotides are TGTGCCAGCAGCCCCGGGTTCGGGACAGGGGGCTCCGGGGAGCTGTTTTTT. The V call is TRBV11-2, the J call TRBJ2-2; 12 nucleotides match TRBD1. CDR3 length: 17 amino acids. The junction had 10 bases not matched to a gene; V was cut back by 5 bases and J by 6 bases. Germline V gene sequence: CDR1 SGHAT, CDR2 FQNNGV.

This clone appeared once. V and J are TRBV12-5 and TRBJ2-2; D gene unclear. Trimming took 6 bases from V and 6 from J, leaving 2 bases between them. From germline, CDR1 is LGHNT and CDR2 FRNRAP. CDR3 size: 10 residues. The CDR3 spells CASGPGELFF. The DNA of the CDR3 is TGTGCTAGTGGGCCCGGGGAGCTGTTTTTT.